Below, 14 T cell receptor beta chains from the same sample are listed, as sequenced in a study of blood T cell repertoires in COVID-19. Libraries were prepared by immunoSEQ multiplex PCR; TCRdb keeps only in-frame clonotypes and omits some of them. Here the sample spans about 490,000 clones, approximately 85% being singletons. The sample comprised peripheral blood. Receptor source: a human donor in a cohort sampled during active COVID-19.

CDR3 loop: CATRSTSGSYEQYF. As DNA, the CDR3 is TGTGCCACCAGGTCAACTAGCGGGAGCTACGAGCAGTACTTC. The chain uses TRBV15 and TRBJ2-7; the match to TRBD2 covers 11 bases. The J segment lost 3 bases and the V segment lost 6 bases, leaving 4 bases of the junction unmatched. Germline-derived CDR1 and CDR2 are LNHNV and YYDKDF (reference sequence). The CDR3 covers 14 residues.

The chain is built from TRBV27 and TRBJ1-2; TRBD1 aligns across 9 bases. The CDR3 is made up of 13 amino acids. V lost 6 bases, J lost 6 bases, and 5 bases stayed unmatched. The germline CDR1 and CDR2 sequences are MNHEY and SMNVEV (reference sequence). The CDR3 sequence: CASRADRGDGYTF. As DNA, the CDR3 is TGTGCCAGCAGAGCGGACAGGGGTGATGGCTACACCTTC.

V usage is TRBV12-3 or TRBV12-4 and J usage is TRBJ2-2; D gene uncertain. This CDR3 contains 11 residues. Trimming took off 6 bases at V and 5 bases at J, with 4 bases between the two ends. DNA for the CDR3: TGTGCCAGCAGACAGACCGGGGAGCTGTTTTTT. Encoded protein: CASRQTGELFF.

V is TRBV7-6 and J is TRBJ1-1; weak D call: TRBD1 (6 bases). The CDR3 is 14 residues long. Trimming pared 1 base from V and 10 bases from J, leaving 16 bases between. Germline V gene lookup returns CDR1 SGHVS and CDR2 FNYEAQ. DNA for the CDR3: TGTGCCAGCAGCTTAGGTAGGGGGGGCGCAGGAGCTTTCTTT. Translation gives CASSLGRGGAGAFF.

This clone showed up just once. This chain links TRBV30 with TRBJ2-2; 9 nucleotides agree with TRBD2. The CDR3 has 15 amino acids. V dropped 2 bases and J dropped 6; count of bases not matched to a gene: 7. CDR1 and CDR2 (germline): GTSNPN, SVGIG (reference sequence). The CDR3 nucleotides are TGTGCCTGGAGTTTAGCGGGAGCTCTTCCCGGGGAGCTGTTTTTT. Its translation is CAWSLAGALPGELFF.

The gene calls are TRBV19 and TRBJ2-2; no reliable D call. This CDR3 has 13 residues. V dropped 7 bases and J dropped 6 bases, with 12 bases sitting between them. The germline gives CDR1 LNHDA, CDR2 SQIVND (reference sequence). CDR3 in amino acids: CASTLGSSGELFF. Here the CDR3 DNA reads TGTGCCAGTACCCTAGGTAGCTCCGGGGAGCTGTTTTTT.

This clone was counted only a few times. The rearrangement uses TRBV4-1 and TRBJ2-5, with 10 bases identical to TRBD1. Germline assignment: CDR1 MGHRA and CDR2 YSYEKL. V dropped 5 bases and J dropped 4; count of bases not matched to a gene: 7. The CDR3 has 15 amino acids. CDR3 sequence: CASSSRQGAGETQYF. CDR3 nucleotides: TGCGCCAGCAGCTCCCGACAGGGGGCTGGAGAGACCCAGTACTTC.

The chain couples TRBV5-1 to TRBJ2-3, with TRBD2 identical over 10 bases. Germline values: CDR1 SGHRS, CDR2 YFSETQ. V was pared by 0 bases and J by 1 base, with 5 bases of the junction left unmatched. This CDR3 region has 17 residues. The CDR3 DNA reads as TGCGCCAGCAGCTTGGACCCCCTAGCGGGGGGCACAGATACGCAGTATTTT. This translates into CASSLDPLAGGTDTQYF.

This chain connects TRBV5-4 to TRBJ2-3; 8 bases are a match to TRBD1. The CDR3 extends over 17 amino acids. Trimming cost V 4 bases and J 0 bases; bases outside gene matches: 10. Germline values: CDR1 SGHNT, CDR2 YYREEE (reference sequence). CDR3 nucleotide sequence: TGTGCCAGCAGCCGGATCCCAGGGGGCACTAGCACAGATACGCAGTATTTT. Its protein is CASSRIPGGTSTDTQYF.

This clone was counted a few times. CDR3 in DNA: TGTGCCAGCAGCTTAAGTACTCGGGGTCCGGGCACAATTCAGACCCAGTACTTC. This translates into CASSLSTRGPGTIQTQYF. The chain employs TRBV7-8 and TRBJ2-5, with D possibly TRBD2 on 5 matching bases. The CDR3 contains 18 residues. The V gene's germline CDR1 is SGHVS and CDR2 FQNEAQ. Trimming removed 2 bases at V and 6 bases at J, with 25 bases between.

This clone appeared once. The chain links TRBV19 to TRBJ1-5, with 9 bases aligning to TRBD1. Germline trimming cut 3 bases from V and 6 bases from J; bases unmatched to any gene: 9. The CDR3 sequence is 16 residues long. Looked up from germline, CDR1 is LNHDA and CDR2 is SQIVND (reference sequence). This chain's CDR3 is CASSIGTGGGGQPQHF. DNA of the CDR3: TGTGCCAGTAGTATCGGAACAGGGGGCGGTGGTCAGCCCCAGCATTTT. The whole variable domain, remainder taken from reference TRBV19 and TRBJ1-5, is DGGITQSPKYLFRKEGQNVTLSCEQNLNHDAMYWYRQDPGQGLRLIYYSQIVNDFQKGDIAEGYSVSREKKESFPLTVTSAQKNPTAFYLCASSIGTGGGGQPQHFGDGTRLSIL.

The CDR3 nucleotides read TGTGCCAGCAGTTCCAGCGGGAGCACAGATACGCAGTATTTT. Its translation: CASSSSGSTDTQYF. The chain joins TRBV6-6 to TRBJ2-3, with TRBD2 as a possible D gene (6 bases). The CDR3 sequence is 14 residues long. Per germline, CDR1 MNHNY and CDR2 SVGAGI (reference sequence). V was shortened by 4 bases and J by 0 bases, with 8 bases between the two germline ends.

This clone was observed a few times. The chain combines TRBV9 with TRBJ1-3; perhaps TRBD1 as D (5 bases). CDR1 and CDR2 from the germline V gene are SGDLS and YYNGEE. There are 19 residues in the CDR3. V was cut by 0 bases and J by 1 base, with 20 bases left in between. CDR3 bases: TGTGCCAGCAGCGTAGGGCTGGGCAGGGATAAGGGATCTGGAAACACCATATATTTT. Translated, it gives CASSVGLGRDKGSGNTIYF.

A note on this clone: This sample also contains other DNA sequences that code for the same CDR3. The chain joins TRBV19 to TRBJ1-2; D gene uncertain. Germline-derived CDR1 and CDR2 are LNHDA and SQIVND (reference sequence). V lost 1 base and J lost 1, with 7 bases in between. The length of the CDR3 is 14 residues. The CDR3 spells CASSIGGDNYGYTF. CDR3 DNA: TGTGCCAGTAGTATAGGCGGGGATAACTATGGCTACACCTTC.